This TCR beta chain was captured by sequencing in a study of vaccination and CD4 T cells after COVID-19. Cultured CD4+ T-cell DNA underwent Oncomine TCR Beta short-read sequencing. Investigators isolated genomic DNA from cultured CD4+ T cells. TCRdb recomputed calls from the PCR reads with MiXCR, one row per CDR3 protein. This table has almost 15,000 distinct CDR3 sequences, around a third appearing once. Stated treatment: roughly ten-day PBMC culture with coronavirus spike peptide pools or control peptides (ViraFEST assay). After expanding antigen-specific T cells with peptide pools, ViraFEST sequenced their TCRs. As regards this clonotype: Its matching antigen is unknown.

Deletions cut 2 bases from V and 6 bases from J, with 14 bases between. Germline CDR1 is SGDLS and CDR2 is YYNGEE. The CDR3 totals 15 residues. The chain is built from TRBV9 and TRBJ2-2; perhaps TRBD2 as D (5 bases). This receptor was identified in a human donor with COVID-19. Sequencing used cultured CD4+ T cells from blood. This CDR3 is CASSVGLSGAGELFF. In DNA form, the CDR3 reads TGTGCCAGCAGCGTCGGACTCTCGGGCGCCGGGGAGCTGTTTTTT.